This T cell receptor beta chain was sequenced during a study of T cell repertoires in cytomegalovirus infection. On the study more broadly: Selection of CMV epitopes for the study included recently identified HLA-C-restricted and well-studied HLA-B-restricted ones. Study conclusions and caveats: HLA-C-restricted CMV-specific TCR beta clonotypes were dominant in the ex vivo response.

CDR3 size: 14 residues. Per the germline V gene, CDR1 is SGHVS and CDR2 is FQNEAQ. V was pared by 0 bases and J by 6 bases, with 8 bases between. TCRdb passed the reads through MiXCR, listing each CDR3 protein once. The data hold 40,000 to 55,000 distinct CDR3 sequences, with 20% to 25% observed a single time. This clonotype turned up a few times. The antigen is undetermined. The chain couples TRBV7-8 to TRBJ2-2; D unresolved. The clonotype comes from a human donor in good health (CMV status not recorded). Some clones in this sample may be carry-over from other donors' samples. The sequencing used CD8+ T cells from cultured PBMCs, collected from culture after CMV antigen stimulation. This CDR3 is CASSLAPYPGELFF. The DNA of the CDR3 is TGTGCCAGCAGCTTAGCGCCATATCCCGGGGAGCTGTTTTTT. The full variable domain, its missing parts supplied by reference TRBV7-8 and TRBJ2-2, is GAGVSQSPRYKVAKRGQDVALRCDPISGHVSLFWYQQALGQGPEFLTYFQNEAQLDKSGLPSDRFFAERPEGSVSTLKIQRTQQEDSAVYLCASSLAPYPGELFFGEGSRLTVL.